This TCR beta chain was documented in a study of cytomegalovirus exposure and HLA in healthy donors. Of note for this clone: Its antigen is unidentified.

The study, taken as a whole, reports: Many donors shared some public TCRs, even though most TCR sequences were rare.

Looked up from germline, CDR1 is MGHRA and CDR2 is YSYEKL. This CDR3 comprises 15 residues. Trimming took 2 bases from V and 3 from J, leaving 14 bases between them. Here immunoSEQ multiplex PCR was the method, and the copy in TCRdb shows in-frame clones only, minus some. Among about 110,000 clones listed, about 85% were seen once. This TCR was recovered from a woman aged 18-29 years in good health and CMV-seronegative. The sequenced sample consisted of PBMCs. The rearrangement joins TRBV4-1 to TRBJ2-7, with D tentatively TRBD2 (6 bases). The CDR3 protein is CASSQTRERDYEQYF. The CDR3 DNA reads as TGCGCCAGCAGCCAAACCCGGGAGAGGGACTACGAGCAGTACTTC.